This entry lists 30 T cell receptor beta chains sequenced from one sample in a study of CD8 T cells in ankylosing spondylitis. TCRdb independently ran MiXCR on the 5' RACE reads; one entry per CDR3 protein. The sample holds roughly 250,000 distinct CDR3 sequences, roughly a tenth seen once. The sample taken for sequencing was blood, either unsorted or a sorted T cell fraction (not recorded which). The receptors shown here come from a male donor with ankylosing spondylitis or in good health (not recorded which).

This clonotype showed up many times. The V call is TRBV12-3 or TRBV12-4, the J call TRBJ2-3; TRBD1 matches at 8 bases. V shed 4 bases, J shed 2 bases, and the junction held 11 bases outside the gene matches. The CDR3 covers 17 residues. The CDR3 is CASSSPIYRGFTDTQYF. In DNA form, the CDR3 reads TGTGCCAGCAGTTCCCCCATTTACAGGGGGTTCACAGATACGCAGTATTTT.

This clonotype has a handful of counts. J is TRBJ1-2 and V is TRBV20-1; TRBD1 is a possible D gene (6 bases). With 4 bases removed from V and 4 bases from J, the gap between germline ends came to 22 bases. This CDR3 has 16 amino acids. The germline gives CDR1 DFQATT, CDR2 SNEGSKA (reference sequence). Here the CDR3 reads CSAKGGVQGGGYGYTF. In nucleotides, the CDR3 is TGCAGTGCTAAGGGAGGGGTACAGGGAGGGGGCTATGGCTACACCTTC.

V and J are TRBV15 and TRBJ2-7; D is possibly TRBD2 (6 bases). Deletions cut 0 bases from V and 3 bases from J, with 12 bases between. CDR3 length: 15 residues. The V gene's germline CDR1 is LNHNV and CDR2 YYDKDF (reference sequence). CDR3 loop: CATSREPGVIYEQYF. The CDR3 DNA reads as TGTGCCACCAGCAGAGAACCGGGGGTGATCTACGAGCAGTACTTC.

This clonotype turned up a few times. The genes are TRBV5-5 and TRBJ2-1, with 7 nucleotides matching TRBD2. The CDR3 is 15 residues long. V dropped 5 bases and J dropped 0; count of bases not matched to a gene: 5. Looked up from germline, CDR1 is SGHKS and CDR2 is YYEKEE (reference sequence). The CDR3 nucleotides are TGTGCCAGCAGTTCAGCGGGAAACTCCTACAATGAGCAGTTCTTC. Protein: CASSSAGNSYNEQFF.

This clonotype was seen at least ten times. The junction differs from germline at one of its ends, possibly a read error. This chain links TRBV20-1 with TRBJ1-2, with D unresolved. The CDR3 runs 13 residues. Germline-derived CDR1 and CDR2 are DFQATT and SNEGSKA (reference sequence). CDR3 nucleotides: TGCAGTGCTGGAGAGGGAGCTAACTATGGCTACACCTTC. Its translation is CSAGEGANYGYTF.

This clonotype has ten or more counts. The chain has TRBV12-3 or TRBV12-4 and TRBJ2-7; TRBD1 matches at 11 bases. The CDR3 has 16 amino acids. The trim removed 5 bases at V and 5 bases at J, leaving 11 bases unmatched. CDR3 region: CASSRGEGTGGHEQYF. The CDR3 coding sequence is TGTGCCAGCAGTCGTGGGGAGGGGACAGGGGGGCACGAGCAGTACTTC.

This clonotype was observed many times. The chain links TRBV7-2 to TRBJ2-5; TRBD2 is a possible D gene (6 bases). The length of the CDR3 is 15 residues. V gave up 8 bases and J gave up 3 bases, with 19 bases separating them. Germline lookup yields CDR1 SGHTA and CDR2 FQGNSA. CDR3 protein: CASWRDQSREETQYF. The CDR3 DNA sequence: TGTGCCAGCTGGAGGGACCAATCCCGGGAAGAGACCCAGTACTTC.

Many counts were recorded for this clonotype. The chain carries TRBV10-3 and TRBJ2-6; D assignment may be TRBD1 or TRBD2 (6 bases each). The CDR3 is 17 residues long. V lost 7 bases to trimming and J lost 0 bases, with 16 bases between them. Germline CDR1 ENHRY, CDR2 SYGVKD. CDR3 residues: CAINRGAASSGANVLTF. The CDR3 DNA follows: TGTGCCATCAATAGGGGGGCTGCCTCCTCTGGGGCCAACGTCCTGACTTTC.

This clonotype was counted ten times or more. The rearrangement uses TRBV12-3 or TRBV12-4 and TRBJ2-5; D uncertain. V lost 3 bases and J lost 0, with 8 bases in between. The CDR3 extends over 14 amino acids. CDR3 loop: CASSFTGHQETQYF. The CDR3 bases are TGTGCCAGCAGTTTTACCGGCCACCAAGAGACCCAGTACTTC.

This clonotype was detected many times. The chain links TRBV3-1 to TRBJ1-5; the D is unclear. The CDR3 runs 14 residues. CDR1 is LGHDT and CDR2 is YNNKEL in the germline V gene (reference sequence). V shed 0 bases and J shed 7 bases, with 10 bases lying between them. In DNA, the CDR3 is TGTGCCAGCAGCCAAGATCTAGTAGGACAGCCCCAGCATTTT. Amino acid sequence: CASSQDLVGQPQHF.

This clonotype was counted ten times or more. The genes are TRBV20-1 and TRBJ2-1; no clear D gene. With 2 bases removed from V and 9 bases from J, the gap between germline ends came to 20 bases. CDR3 length: 15 residues. The germline V gene has CDR1 DFQATT and CDR2 SNEGSKA (reference sequence). The CDR3 bases are TGCAGTGCTAGAACTCGTTCCCCCTCCCCAGGTGAGCAGTTCTTC. Its translation is CSARTRSPSPGEQFF.

This clonotype has a handful of counts. This rearrangement joins TRBV5-5 to TRBJ2-1; the match to TRBD1 covers 7 bases. V trimming: 4 bases; J trimming: 4 bases; junction bases outside the gene matches: 8. This CDR3 has 15 residues. Germline values: CDR1 SGHKS, CDR2 YYEKEE (reference sequence). CDR3 region: CASSRLGDRYNEQFF. DNA for the CDR3: TGTGCCAGCAGCCGATTGGGGGACAGATACAATGAGCAGTTCTTC.

This clonotype was seen repeatedly, ten times or more. This chain's CDR3 is CASSSTGGPETQYF. The CDR3 nucleotides are TGTGCCAGCAGCTCGACAGGGGGCCCAGAGACCCAGTACTTC. This rearrangement joins TRBV7-9 to TRBJ2-5; TRBD1 matches at 10 bases. Germline V gives CDR1 SEHNR, CDR2 FQNEAQ (reference sequence). This CDR3 is built from 14 residues. V lost 4 bases and J lost 4; bases outside the gene matches: 3. The full variable domain, rest sourced from reference TRBV7-9 and TRBJ2-5, is DTGVSQNPRHKITKRGQNVTFRCDPISEHNRLYWYRQTLGQGPEFLTYFQNEAQLEKSRLLSDRFSAERPKGSFSTLEIQRTEQGDSAMYLCASSSTGGPETQYFGPGTRLLVL.

This clonotype has just one count. The chain is built from TRBV3-1 and TRBJ1-2; TRBD1 is a possible D gene (5 bases). V dropped 1 base and J dropped 2 bases, with 8 bases sitting between them. The CDR3 length is 14 residues. The germline gives CDR1 LGHDT, CDR2 YNNKEL (reference sequence). The CDR3 reads CASSQADRNYGYTF. CDR3 DNA: TGTGCCAGCAGCCAAGCCGACAGAAACTATGGCTACACCTTC. Based on the CDR3 plus reference TRBV3-1 and TRBJ1-2, the full variable domain is DTAVSQTPKYLVTQMGNDKSIKCEQNLGHDTMYWYKQDSKKFLKIMFSYNNKELIINETVPNRFSPKSPDKAHLNLHINSLELGDSAVYFCASSQADRNYGYTFGSGTRLTVV.

The sample holds many counts of this clonotype. This sequence joins TRBV10-3 and TRBJ2-1, with a weak D call TRBD1 (6 bases). V was cut by 11 bases and J by 8 bases, with 16 bases left in between. This CDR3 spans 12 amino acids. Germline values: CDR1 ENHRY, CDR2 SYGVKD. The CDR3 region has the DNA TGTGCCGCCCTTACCAGGGGCGATGAGCAGTTCTTC. As protein: CAALTRGDEQFF.

This clonotype was seen at least ten times. The V gene is TRBV6-5, the J gene TRBJ2-3, with 13 positions matching TRBD2. This CDR3 contains 16 residues. V shed 2 bases, J shed 1 base, and the junction held 0 bases outside the gene matches. Germline V gene lookup returns CDR1 MNHEY and CDR2 SVGAGI. The CDR3 region is CASSYGTSGGTDTQYF. The CDR3, as DNA: TGTGCCAGCAGTTACGGGACTAGCGGGGGCACAGATACGCAGTATTTT.

This clonotype appeared many times. This chain connects TRBV6-5 to TRBJ2-3, with TRBD2 identical over 10 bases. CDR1 and CDR2 from the germline V gene are MNHEY and SVGAGI. The ends lost 2 bases at V and 4 bases at J; junction bases unmatched: 12. CDR3 length equals 18 residues. CDR3 residues: CASSYPPRASGRADTQYF. The CDR3 coding sequence is TGTGCCAGCAGTTACCCACCCCGAGCCAGCGGGAGGGCAGATACGCAGTATTTT.

Only one count was recorded for this clonotype. It may be a read error: a sequence one base away is much more abundant. The V call is TRBV14, the J call TRBJ2-3; perhaps TRBD2 as D (6 bases). Trimming removed 1 base from V and 10 bases from J, with 15 bases in between. CDR1 is SGHDN and CDR2 is FVKESK in the germline V gene. The CDR3 is 14 residues long. The DNA of the CDR3 is TGTGCCAGCAGCCAAGCGGGAGTAAAATATGCGCAGTATTTT. It is translated as CASSQAGVKYAQYF.

This clonotype appeared many times. The CDR3 loop is CASSLDRASTDTQYF. The CDR3 DNA sequence: TGCGCCAGCAGCTTGGACAGGGCAAGCACAGATACGCAGTATTTT. The gene calls are TRBV5-1 and TRBJ2-3; possibly TRBD1 for D (6 bases). Looked up from germline, CDR1 is SGHRS and CDR2 is YFSETQ. The CDR3 is 15 amino acids. V was clipped by 0 bases and J by 0 bases, with 8 bases between them.

The rearrangement joins TRBV4-2 to TRBJ2-1, with a tentative D call TRBD2 (5 bases). This CDR3 region has 17 residues. Deletions cut 4 bases from V and 6 bases from J, with 22 bases between. The V gene's germline CDR1 is LGHNA and CDR2 YNFKEQ. The CDR3 DNA is TGTGCCAGCAGCCCCCAGTCGCCGAGCGGCCCACCCAATGAGCAGTTCTTC. This gives the protein CASSPQSPSGPPNEQFF.

This clonotype was picked up many times. V and J are TRBV12-3 or TRBV12-4 and TRBJ2-3; 10 bases fit TRBD1. After removal of 1 base from V and 6 bases from J, the junction contained 4 bases not matched to a gene. This CDR3 has 15 amino acids. CDR3 coding DNA: TGTGCCAGCAGTTTAGTGACAGGGGGCGACGATACGCAGTATTTT. Residues: CASSLVTGGDDTQYF.

This clonotype was seen ten or more times. The chain recombines TRBV9 with TRBJ1-2; 9 bases align to TRBD1. The trim removed 0 bases at V and 7 bases at J, leaving 10 bases unmatched. The CDR3 is made up of 16 amino acids. Germline CDR1 SGDLS, CDR2 YYNGEE. The CDR3 nucleotides are TGTGCCAGCAGCGTAGCCCCTCGACAGGGGGTAGGTGGCTACACCTTC. Its protein product is CASSVAPRQGVGGYTF. Based on the CDR3 plus reference TRBV9 and TRBJ1-2, the full variable domain is DSGVTQTPKHLITATGQRVTLRCSPRSGDLSVYWYQQSLDQGLQFLIQYYNGEERAKGNILERFSAQQFPDLHSELNLSSLELGDSALYFCASSVAPRQGVGGYTFGSGTRLTVV.

V is TRBV19 and J is TRBJ2-1; TRBD2 agrees at 14 bases. Trimming cost V 5 bases and J 8 bases; bases outside gene matches: 2. Looked up from germline, CDR1 is LNHDA and CDR2 is SQIVND (reference sequence). The CDR3 length is 14 residues. CDR3 sequence: CASSRTSGGYEQFF. DNA for the CDR3: TGTGCCAGTAGTCGGACTAGCGGGGGGTATGAGCAGTTCTTC.

This clonotype was recorded many times. The gene calls are TRBV12-3 or TRBV12-4 and TRBJ1-5, with D possibly TRBD1 on 6 matching bases. This CDR3 comprises 15 residues. Trimming took off 0 bases at V and 2 bases at J, with 8 bases between the two ends. The CDR3 protein is CASSLAGGGNQPQHF. CDR3 DNA: TGTGCCAGCAGTTTAGCGGGGGGCGGCAATCAGCCCCAGCATTTT.

This clonotype was seen many times. V gene TRBV2 combines with J gene TRBJ2-7; a weak D match, TRBD2 (6 bases). Germline CDR1 reads SNHLY; CDR2 reads FYNNEI. V lost 11 bases, J lost 1 base, and 21 bases lay in between. The CDR3 extends over 15 amino acids. The CDR3 DNA is TGTGCCGGAGGTAGGGAGGCAGGTTCTTCCTACGAGCAGTACTTC. This encodes CAGGREAGSSYEQYF.

This clonotype was seen a handful of times. This chain joins TRBV19 and TRBJ2-6, with D perhaps TRBD2 (5 bases). V lost 2 bases to trimming and J lost 7 bases, with 9 bases between them. The length of the CDR3 is 14 residues. Looked up from germline, CDR1 is LNHDA and CDR2 is SQIVND (reference sequence). CDR3 in amino acids: CASSILATANVLTF. CDR3 DNA sequence: TGTGCCAGTAGTATACTAGCCACAGCCAACGTCCTGACTTTC.

Many counts were recorded for this clonotype. This sequence joins TRBV7-2 and TRBJ1-2; the match to TRBD1 covers 9 bases. CDR1 is SGHTA, CDR2 FQGNSA, per germline. The CDR3 runs 14 residues. V dropped 1 base and J dropped 5; count of bases not matched to a gene: 2. The CDR3 region is CASSLDRGPYGYTF. In DNA form, the CDR3 reads TGTGCCAGCAGCTTAGACAGGGGGCCTTATGGCTACACCTTC.

The CDR3 protein is CASSPLENSGANVLTF. The CDR3 DNA reads TGTGCCAGCAGCCCGCTAGAGAACTCTGGGGCCAACGTCCTGACTTTC. This rearrangement joins TRBV11-1 to TRBJ2-6, with no clear D. Germline V lookup: CDR1 SGHAT, CDR2 FQDESV (reference sequence). This CDR3 has 16 amino acids. Trimming shortened V by 5 bases and J by 0 bases, and 11 bases separated the two germline ends.

In this sample, this clonotype turned up many times. J is TRBJ1-4 and V is TRBV12-3 or TRBV12-4, with 8 bases aligning to TRBD1. The CDR3 loop spans 14 amino acids. Trimming removed 1 base from V and 7 bases from J; junction bases left unmatched: 2. The CDR3 nucleotides are TGTGCCAGCAGTTTAGGGACAGGGAGTGAAAAACTGTTTTTT. Translated: CASSLGTGSEKLFF.

The V gene is TRBV7-6, the J gene TRBJ2-3; D gene uncertain. V lost 5 bases, J lost 1 base, and 19 bases lay in between. The V gene's germline CDR1 is SGHVS and CDR2 FNYEAQ. The CDR3 runs to 17 residues. The CDR3 DNA is TGTGCCAGCAGCCCGAATCTGGACCGTTGGGGCACAGATACGCAGTATTTT. Residues: CASSPNLDRWGTDTQYF.